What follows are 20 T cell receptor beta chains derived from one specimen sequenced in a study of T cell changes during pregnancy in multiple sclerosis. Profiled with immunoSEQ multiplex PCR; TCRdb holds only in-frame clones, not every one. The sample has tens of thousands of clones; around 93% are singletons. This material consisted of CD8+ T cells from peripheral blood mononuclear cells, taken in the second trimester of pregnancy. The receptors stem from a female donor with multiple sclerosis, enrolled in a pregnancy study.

CDR3 residues: CASSLGDYEAFF. CDR3 coding DNA: TGTGCCAGCAGCTTAGGAGACTATGAAGCTTTCTTT. This sequence joins TRBV7-8 and TRBJ1-1; D call uncertain. This CDR3 spans 12 amino acids. Looked up from germline, CDR1 is SGHVS and CDR2 is FQNEAQ. V lost 1 base, J lost 7 bases, and 7 bases lay in between.

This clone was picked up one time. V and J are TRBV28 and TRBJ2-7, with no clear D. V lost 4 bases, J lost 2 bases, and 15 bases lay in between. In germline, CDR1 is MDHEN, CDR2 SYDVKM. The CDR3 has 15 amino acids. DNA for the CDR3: TGTGCCAGCAGTTCCACTAATCCCTTTCCCTACGAGCAGTACTTC. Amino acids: CASSSTNPFPYEQYF.

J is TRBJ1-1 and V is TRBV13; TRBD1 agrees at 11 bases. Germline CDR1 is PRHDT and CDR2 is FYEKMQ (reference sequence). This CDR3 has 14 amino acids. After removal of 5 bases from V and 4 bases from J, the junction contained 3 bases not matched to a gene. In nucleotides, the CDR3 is TGTGCCAGCAGCCGAGGGACAGGGGGCACTGAAGCTTTCTTT. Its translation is CASSRGTGGTEAFF.

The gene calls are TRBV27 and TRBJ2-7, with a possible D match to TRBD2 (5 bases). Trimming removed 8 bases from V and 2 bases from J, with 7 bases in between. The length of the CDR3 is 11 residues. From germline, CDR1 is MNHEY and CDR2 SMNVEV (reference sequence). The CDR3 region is CASGLTYEQYF. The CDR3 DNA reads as TGTGCCAGCGGACTGACCTACGAGCAGTACTTC.

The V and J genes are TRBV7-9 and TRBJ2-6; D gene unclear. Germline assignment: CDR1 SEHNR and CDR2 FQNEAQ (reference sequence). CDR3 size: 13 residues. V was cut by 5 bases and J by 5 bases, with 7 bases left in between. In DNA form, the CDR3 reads TGTGCCAGCAGCCCTCCCCGGGCCAACGTCCTGACTTTC. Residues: CASSPPRANVLTF.

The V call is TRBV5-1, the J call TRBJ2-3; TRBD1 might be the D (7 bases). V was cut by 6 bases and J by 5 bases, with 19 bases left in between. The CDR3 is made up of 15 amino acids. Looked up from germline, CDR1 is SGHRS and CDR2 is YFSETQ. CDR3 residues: CASNPGPGGRDTQYF. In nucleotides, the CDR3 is TGCGCCAGCAACCCGGGGCCAGGGGGGCGAGATACGCAGTATTTT.

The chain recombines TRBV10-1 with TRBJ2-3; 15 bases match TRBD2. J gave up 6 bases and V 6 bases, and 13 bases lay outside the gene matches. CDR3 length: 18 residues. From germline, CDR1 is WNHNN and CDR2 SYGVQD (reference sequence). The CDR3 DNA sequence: TGCGCCAGCAGCTCAGGACTAGCGGGAGGGCCTTTCTCGGATACGCAGTATTTT. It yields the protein CASSSGLAGGPFSDTQYF.

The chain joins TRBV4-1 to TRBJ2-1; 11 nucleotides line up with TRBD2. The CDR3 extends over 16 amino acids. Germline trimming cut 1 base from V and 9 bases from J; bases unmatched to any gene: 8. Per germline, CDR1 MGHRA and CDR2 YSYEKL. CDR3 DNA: TGCGCCAGCAGCCAAGGGCATAGCGGGAGGGAGGGTGAGCAGTTCTTC. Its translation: CASSQGHSGREGEQFF.

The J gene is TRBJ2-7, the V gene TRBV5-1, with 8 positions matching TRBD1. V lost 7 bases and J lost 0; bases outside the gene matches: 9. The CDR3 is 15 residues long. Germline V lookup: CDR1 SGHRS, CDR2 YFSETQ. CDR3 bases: TGCGCCAGCGAGAGGGGGACAGGAGGCTCCTACGAGCAGTACTTC. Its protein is CASERGTGGSYEQYF. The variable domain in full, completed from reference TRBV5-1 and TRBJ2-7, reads KAGVTQTPRYLIKTRGQQVTLSCSPISGHRSVSWYQQTPGQGLQFLFEYFSETQRNKGNFPGRFSGRQFSNSRSEMNVSTLELGDSALYLCASERGTGGSYEQYFGPGTRLTVT.

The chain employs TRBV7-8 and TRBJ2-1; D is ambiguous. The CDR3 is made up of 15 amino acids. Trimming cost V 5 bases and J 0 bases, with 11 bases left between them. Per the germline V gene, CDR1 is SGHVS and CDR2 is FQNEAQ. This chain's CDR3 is CASSPDLDSYNEQFF. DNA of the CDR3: TGTGCCAGCAGCCCAGATCTAGACTCCTACAATGAGCAGTTCTTC.

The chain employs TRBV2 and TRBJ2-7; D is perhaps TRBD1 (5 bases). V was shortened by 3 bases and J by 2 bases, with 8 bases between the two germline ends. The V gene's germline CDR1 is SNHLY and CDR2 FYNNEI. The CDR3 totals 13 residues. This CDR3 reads CASSEGLAYEQYF. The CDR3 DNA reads TGTGCCAGCAGTGAGGGGCTAGCCTACGAGCAGTACTTC.

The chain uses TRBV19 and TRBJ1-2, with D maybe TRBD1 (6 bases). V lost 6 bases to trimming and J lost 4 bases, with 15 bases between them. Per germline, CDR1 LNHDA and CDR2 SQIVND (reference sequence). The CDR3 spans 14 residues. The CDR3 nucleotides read TGTGCCAGTAGCGAAACCCAGGGGTTCTATGGCTACACCTTC. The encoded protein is CASSETQGFYGYTF.

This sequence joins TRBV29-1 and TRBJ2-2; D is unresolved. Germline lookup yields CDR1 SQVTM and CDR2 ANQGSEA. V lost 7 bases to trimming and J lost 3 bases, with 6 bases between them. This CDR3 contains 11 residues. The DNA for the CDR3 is TGCAGCGGTCAGGACACCGGGGAGCTGTTTTTT. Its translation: CSGQDTGELFF.

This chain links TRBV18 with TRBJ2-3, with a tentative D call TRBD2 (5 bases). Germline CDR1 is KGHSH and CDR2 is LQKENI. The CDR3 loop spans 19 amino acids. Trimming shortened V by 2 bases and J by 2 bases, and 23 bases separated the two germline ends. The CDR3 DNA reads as TGTGCCAGCTCACCAGGAGTAGTGGGAGAGGGTGCTAACACAGATACGCAGTATTTT. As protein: CASSPGVVGEGANTDTQYF.

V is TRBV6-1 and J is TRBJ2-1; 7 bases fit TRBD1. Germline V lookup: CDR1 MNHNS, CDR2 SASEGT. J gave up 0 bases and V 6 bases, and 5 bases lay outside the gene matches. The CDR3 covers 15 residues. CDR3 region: CASSKQGSSYNEQFF. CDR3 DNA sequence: TGTGCCAGCAGCAAACAGGGGAGCTCCTACAATGAGCAGTTCTTC.

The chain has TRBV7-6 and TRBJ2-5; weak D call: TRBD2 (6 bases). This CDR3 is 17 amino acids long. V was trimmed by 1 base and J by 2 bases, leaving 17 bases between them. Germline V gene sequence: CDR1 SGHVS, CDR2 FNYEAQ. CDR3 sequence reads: CASSLVFFPGTQETQYF. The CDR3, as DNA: TGTGCCAGCAGCTTAGTTTTCTTCCCGGGGACTCAAGAGACCCAGTACTTC.

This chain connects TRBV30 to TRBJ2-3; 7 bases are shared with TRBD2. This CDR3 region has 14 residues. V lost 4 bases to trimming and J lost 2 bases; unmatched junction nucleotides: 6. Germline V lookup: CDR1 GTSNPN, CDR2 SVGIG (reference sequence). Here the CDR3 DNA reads TGTGCCTGGACCCCTAGCGGCGTCACAGATACGCAGTATTTT. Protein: CAWTPSGVTDTQYF. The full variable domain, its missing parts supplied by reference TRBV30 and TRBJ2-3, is SQTIHQWPATLVQPVGSPLSLECTVEGTSNPNLYWYRQAAGRGLQLLFYSVGIGQISSEVPQNLSASRPQDRQFILSSKKLLLSDSGFYLCAWTPSGVTDTQYFGPGTRLTVL.

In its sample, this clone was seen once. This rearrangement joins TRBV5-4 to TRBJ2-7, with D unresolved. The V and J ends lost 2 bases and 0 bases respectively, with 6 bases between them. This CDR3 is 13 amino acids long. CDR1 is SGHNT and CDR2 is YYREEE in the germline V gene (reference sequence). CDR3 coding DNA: TGTGCCAGCAGCTTCCCGAGCTCCTACGAGCAGTACTTC. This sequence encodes CASSFPSSYEQYF.

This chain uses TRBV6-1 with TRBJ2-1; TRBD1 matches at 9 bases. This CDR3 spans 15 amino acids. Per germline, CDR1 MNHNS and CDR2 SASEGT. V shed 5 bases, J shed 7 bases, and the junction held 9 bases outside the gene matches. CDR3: CASSLSGTGRNEQFF. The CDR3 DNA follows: TGTGCCAGCAGTCTATCCGGGACAGGGAGGAATGAGCAGTTCTTC.

CDR3 loop: CASSLYSGTGEGGEQYF. In DNA form, the CDR3 reads TGTGCCAGCAGCTTGTACTCCGGGACAGGGGAGGGAGGGGAGCAGTACTTC. The V and J genes are TRBV11-2 and TRBJ2-7; 10 bases match TRBD1. V shed 3 bases and J 7 bases; nucleotides not matched to a gene: 15. CDR1 is SGHAT, CDR2 FQNNGV, per germline. CDR3 length equals 17 residues. Variable domain in full (rest from reference TRBV11-2 and TRBJ2-7): EAGVAQSPRYKIIEKRQSVAFWCNPISGHATLYWYQQILGQGPKLLIQFQNNGVVDDSQLPKDRFSAERLKGVDSTLKIQPAKLEDSAVYLCASSLYSGTGEGGEQYFGPGTRLTVT.